Described below is a single T cell receptor (beta chain) sequence and its context. The antigen remains undetermined. The CDR3 contains 15 residues. Germline loops: CDR1 LNHDA, CDR2 SQIVND (reference sequence). V shed 1 base and J 4 bases; nucleotides not matched to a gene: 2. The data derive from a study of cytomegalovirus exposure and HLA in healthy donors. The study ran its PCR with 60 Vbeta and 13 Jbeta primers. Profiled with immunoSEQ multiplex PCR; TCRdb holds only in-frame clones, not every one. The data hold 150,000 to 200,000 clones, with about 80% observed a single time. Study-wide results and caveats: Within an earlier analysis, most TCR beta V segments proved productive either about 90% or about 30% of the time. Later analysis demonstrated an association between a missense DCLRE1C variant and TCR beta V- and J-gene trimming.

The sample taken for sequencing was PBMCs. The clonotype comes from a middle-aged woman in good health and CMV-seronegative. The chain couples TRBV19 to TRBJ2-2, with 8 bases fitting TRBD1. The CDR3 here is CASSIGTGSTGELFF. CDR3 nucleotides: TGTGCCAGTAGTATAGGGACAGGGAGCACCGGGGAGCTGTTTTTT.